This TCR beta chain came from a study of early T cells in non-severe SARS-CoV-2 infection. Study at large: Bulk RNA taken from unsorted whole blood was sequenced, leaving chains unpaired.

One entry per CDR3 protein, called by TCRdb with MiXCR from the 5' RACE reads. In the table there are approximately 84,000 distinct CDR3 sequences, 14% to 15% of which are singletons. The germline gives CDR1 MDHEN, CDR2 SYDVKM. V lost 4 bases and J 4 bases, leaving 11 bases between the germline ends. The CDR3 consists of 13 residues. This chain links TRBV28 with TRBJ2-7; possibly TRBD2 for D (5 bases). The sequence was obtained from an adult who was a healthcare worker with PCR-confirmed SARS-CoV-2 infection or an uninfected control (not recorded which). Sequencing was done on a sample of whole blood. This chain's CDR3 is CASSSLDFYEQYF. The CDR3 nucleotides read TGTGCCAGCAGTTCTCTGGACTTTTACGAGCAGTACTTC.